The T cell receptor beta chain under discussion was sequenced for a study of T cell repertoires in cytomegalovirus infection. Study background: Recently identified HLA-C-restricted CMV epitopes were among the peptides used. A matching HLA type, together with CMV infection, was signaled by public TCR beta signatures. Study observations and caveats: Accumulated public TCR beta family frequency recognized individuals carrying CMV together with the relevant HLA.

In regard to this clonotype: Its specificity is unknown.

The CDR3 consists of 11 residues. V was clipped by 7 bases and J by 6 bases, with 9 bases between them. TCRdb analysed the reads with MiXCR anew, one entry per CDR3 protein. Of roughly 920,000 distinct CDR3 sequences listed, approximately 31% are singletons. The receptor was derived from a human donor in good health (CMV status not recorded). Some clones in this sample may be carry-over from other donors' samples. The specimen comprised cultured CD8+ T cells from PBMCs, sampled from culture after CMV antigen stimulation. The chain is built from TRBV12-3 or TRBV12-4 and TRBJ1-2, with D maybe TRBD1 (6 bases). The CDR3 DNA reads as TGTGCCAGCAAGGGGGGCAATGGCTACACCTTC. This translates into CASKGGNGYTF.